The clone carrying this TCR beta chain was seen a single time. Its specificity is not known. Assay used: immunoSEQ multiplex PCR; TCRdb lists only in-frame clones, some missing. The repertoire includes 55,000 to 75,000 clones, approximately 76% of them detected once, and roughly 15% sits in the top ten. This sample is part of a study of radiotherapy plus CTLA-4 blockade in lung cancer. General study findings and limits: Strongest reported response predictors: early blood clone changes and post-radiation interferon-beta.

The CDR3 spans 16 residues. With V trimmed by 0 bases and J by 6 bases, 6 bases remained unmatched. The germline CDR1 and CDR2 sequences are SGDLS and YYNGEE. This rearrangement joins TRBV9 to TRBJ2-4, with 10 bases aligning to TRBD2. Sequenced material: peripheral blood, taken from a patient treated with radiotherapy plus ipilimumab. This TCR derives from a human donor with non-small cell lung cancer whose response to radiotherapy plus ipilimumab could not be evaluated. Some clones in this sample may be carry-over from other donors' samples. Written as DNA, the CDR3 is TGTGCCAGCAGCGTAGATAGCGGGGGGACTGGAAACATTCAGTACTTC. Protein product: CASSVDSGGTGNIQYF.